This T cell receptor beta chain originates from a study of identical twins. Each CDR3 protein is one row after TCRdb ran MiXCR on the 5' RACE reads. The data show some 440,000 distinct CDR3 sequences, 20% to 25% seen once. This clonotype showed up just a few times. The length of the CDR3 is 14 residues. Germline loops: CDR1 LGHDT, CDR2 YNNKEL (reference sequence). The germline V and J ends were trimmed by 6 bases and 0 bases, with 9 bases remaining between them. In addition, the sample was reused for a study of T cells expressing NK-cell markers. That source notes: It is unclear if expanded NKG2C-expressing clones target HCMV antigens.

Sequenced material: CD4+ T cells sorted from blood. The chain uses TRBV3-1 and TRBJ1-3; a weak D match, TRBD1 (5 bases). The clonotype was recovered from a woman aged 18-29 years in good health. CDR3 in amino acids: CASSRRDSGNTIYF. As DNA, the CDR3 is TGTGCCAGCAGTCGCAGGGACTCTGGAAACACCATATATTTT.